The next 30 T cell receptor beta chains were all read from a single sample in a study of cytomegalovirus exposure and HLA in healthy donors. PCR was performed using 60 Vbeta and 13 Jbeta primers. Assay: immunoSEQ multiplex PCR; the TCRdb copy retains only in-frame clones and omits some. The data show some 150,000 clones, 64% seen once. Input material: PBMCs. The receptors were gathered from a woman aged 25 to 39 in good health and CMV-seropositive.

Regarding this clone: Without the conserved terminal phenylalanine or tryptophan, this CDR3 likely stems from a read error. The J gene is TRBJ2-2, the V gene TRBV6-5; 10 nucleotides match TRBD1. CDR3 length: 15 residues. The V gene's germline CDR1 is MNHEY and CDR2 SVGAGI. The CDR3 region is CATSKDRGWTGELFL. The CDR3 DNA sequence: TGTGCCACCAGTAAGGACAGGGGGTGGACCGGGGAGCTGTTTCTT.

This clone has only a few counts. The chain has TRBV5-6 and TRBJ2-7; D is possibly TRBD2 (5 bases). The CDR3 sequence is 15 residues long. Trimming took 0 bases from V and 3 from J, leaving 13 bases between them. Germline CDR1 is SGHDT and CDR2 is YYEEEE. This CDR3 reads CASSLGLSANYEQYF. The DNA of the CDR3 is TGTGCCAGCAGCTTGGGTCTTAGCGCCAACTACGAGCAGTACTTC.

In this sample, this clone turned up a few times. The rearrangement uses TRBV2 and TRBJ2-5; 9 nucleotides align to TRBD1. The end of the DNA fits TRBJ2-7 better, so the J call may be wrong. The CDR3 is made up of 16 amino acids. CDR1 and CDR2 (germline): SNHLY, FYNNEI. CDR3 residues: CASSGDRDRDSYEQYF. The CDR3 coding sequence is TGTGCCAGCAGTGGTGATCGGGACAGGGACTCCTACGAGCAGTACTTC.

V gene TRBV18 combines with J gene TRBJ1-3, with 7 bases lining up with TRBD1. V lost 2 bases, J lost 8 bases, and 12 bases stayed unmatched. The CDR3 contains 16 residues. CDR1 KGHSH and CDR2 LQKENI come from the germline V gene. The chain's CDR3 is CASSPIQGPIGDTIYF. Written as DNA, the CDR3 is TGTGCCAGCTCACCAATACAGGGGCCCATAGGCGACACCATATATTTT.

The chain has TRBV6-4 and TRBJ2-4; tentatively, D is TRBD2 (6 bases). The CDR3 totals 16 residues. CDR1 is MRHNA and CDR2 is SNTAGT in the germline V gene. V was cut by 8 bases and J by 8 bases, with 25 bases left in between. The CDR3 DNA sequence: TGTGCCAGCTCGTCTGGTGGGAGGTCTAAGTTCGACATTCAGTACTTC. Its protein product is CASSSGGRSKFDIQYF.

The genes are TRBV9 and TRBJ1-4; 8 nucleotides agree with TRBD1. The CDR3 runs to 16 residues. Unmatched junction bases numbered 7, after V lost 3 bases and J lost 3 bases. CDR1 and CDR2 from the germline V gene are SGDLS and YYNGEE. Here the CDR3 reads CASSARQGMANEKLFF. The CDR3 bases are TGTGCCAGCAGCGCTAGACAGGGGATGGCTAATGAAAAACTGTTTTTT.

The rearrangement links TRBV30 to TRBJ2-7, with TRBD2 matching 12 bases. This CDR3 has 13 amino acids. The germline CDR1 and CDR2 sequences are GTSNPN and SVGIG (reference sequence). The V and J ends lost 8 bases and 4 bases, in that order; junction bases with no gene match: 6. The CDR3 sequence is CAGGLAGRYEQYF. The CDR3 DNA reads TGTGCCGGCGGACTAGCGGGAAGGTACGAGCAGTACTTC.

This clone was recorded once. This chain links TRBV11-2 with TRBJ2-5; 7 bases line up with TRBD2. Germline CDR1 is SGHAT and CDR2 is FQNNGV. Trimming at V came to 5 bases and at J to 2 bases, leaving 17 bases not matched to a gene. The CDR3 sequence is 18 residues long. CDR3 sequence (DNA): TGTGCCAGCAGCCCGTTCCCCTCTTCGACTAGCACGCAAGAGACCCAGTACTTC. Encoded protein: CASSPFPSSTSTQETQYF. The variable domain in full, completed from reference TRBV11-2 and TRBJ2-5, reads EAGVAQSPRYKIIEKRQSVAFWCNPISGHATLYWYQQILGQGPKLLIQFQNNGVVDDSQLPKDRFSAERLKGVDSTLKIQPAKLEDSAVYLCASSPFPSSTSTQETQYFGPGTRLLVL.

The V call is TRBV9, the J call TRBJ1-3; 7 bases align to TRBD1. Unmatched junction bases numbered 4, after V lost 4 bases and J lost 0 bases. The V gene's germline CDR1 is SGDLS and CDR2 YYNGEE. The CDR3 contains 15 residues. Here the CDR3 DNA reads TGTGCCAGCAGCTTACAGGGGAGCTCTGGAAACACCATATATTTT. Protein sequence: CASSLQGSSGNTIYF.

The chain links TRBV6-1 to TRBJ2-7, with 9 bases identical to TRBD2. Trimming cost V 4 bases and J 0 bases; bases outside gene matches: 10. The germline gives CDR1 MNHNS, CDR2 SASEGT. The CDR3 has 17 residues. The DNA for the CDR3 is TGTGCCAGCAGTGCCTTAGGTGCGACTAGCGGCTCCTACGAGCAGTACTTC. It specifies CASSALGATSGSYEQYF.

The chain uses TRBV5-5 and TRBJ1-3; D call uncertain. CDR1 and CDR2 from the germline V gene are SGHKS and YYEKEE (reference sequence). V was pared by 0 bases and J by 4 bases, with 14 bases between. CDR3 length equals 16 residues. CDR3 residues: CASSLDQATSGNTIYF. The DNA of the CDR3 is TGTGCCAGCAGCTTGGATCAGGCCACCTCCGGAAACACCATATATTTT.

The rearrangement links TRBV5-1 to TRBJ2-5; 8 nucleotides align to TRBD2. Looked up from germline, CDR1 is SGHRS and CDR2 is YFSETQ. This CDR3 contains 16 residues. V lost 4 bases, J lost 2 bases, and 10 bases stayed unmatched. The DNA of the CDR3 is TGCGCCAGCAGCCTGTCACCCTTAGCGGGGCAAGAGACCCAGTACTTC. Its protein product is CASSLSPLAGQETQYF.

This clone was seen just once. The rearrangement joins TRBV5-4 to TRBJ2-3, with 8 bases lining up with TRBD1. V lost 1 base and J lost 6; bases outside the gene matches: 7. The CDR3 has 15 amino acids. Germline CDR1 is SGHNT and CDR2 is YYREEE (reference sequence). CDR3 loop: CASSLSSGGLDTQYF. CDR3 nucleotides: TGTGCCAGCAGCTTGTCGTCAGGGGGCCTGGATACGCAGTATTTT.

This clone was observed at least ten times. The gene calls are TRBV30 and TRBJ1-3; D not resolved. Germline V gene data show CDR1 as GTSNPN and CDR2 as SVGIG (reference sequence). V was cut by 1 base and J by 8 bases, with 6 bases left in between. There are 11 residues in the CDR3. CDR3 region: CAWSAGDTIYF. CDR3 DNA: TGTGCCTGGAGTGCGGGAGACACCATATATTTT.

This clone came up a few times. The J gene is TRBJ2-7, the V gene TRBV19, with 11 bases identical to TRBD1. The CDR3 extends over 13 amino acids. Germline V gene data show CDR1 as LNHDA and CDR2 as SQIVND (reference sequence). After removal of 8 bases from V and 7 bases from J, the junction contained 7 bases not matched to a gene. The DNA of the CDR3 is TGTGCCAGTTCCGGGACAGGGGGTTTTGAGCAGTACTTC. This codes for CASSGTGGFEQYF.

This clone came up once. The V gene is TRBV6-6, the J gene TRBJ2-2; no clear D. V was cut by 7 bases and J by 0 bases, with 9 bases left in between. Germline CDR1 reads MNHNY; CDR2 reads SVGAGI (reference sequence). The CDR3 is 14 amino acids. The CDR3 region has the DNA TGTGCCAGCAAACAAACAGCGAACACCGGGGAGCTGTTTTTT. Translation gives CASKQTANTGELFF.

J is TRBJ2-5 and V is TRBV7-9; 8 nucleotides agree with TRBD1. Germline V CDR1 and CDR2: SEHNR, FQNEAQ (reference sequence). The CDR3 spans 13 residues. J was trimmed by 5 bases and V by 8 bases; bases with no gene match: 7. The CDR3 region has the DNA TGTGCCAGCCGGGACAGGCAACTGGAGACCCAGTACTTC. Protein product: CASRDRQLETQYF.

The rearrangement joins TRBV6-5 to TRBJ1-1, with D possibly matching TRBD1 (6 bases). Germline CDR1 MNHEY, CDR2 SVGAGI. V gave up 6 bases and J gave up 0 bases, with 14 bases separating them. The CDR3 totals 15 residues. CDR3 loop: CASRLTGHLNTEAFF. CDR3 DNA: TGTGCCAGCAGGCTCACGGGACACTTGAACACTGAAGCTTTCTTT.

This chain uses TRBV2 with TRBJ1-5; D may be TRBD1 (6 bases). Germline CDR1 and CDR2: SNHLY and FYNNEI. The length of the CDR3 is 13 residues. The V end lost 4 bases, the J end lost 7 bases, and 11 bases lay between the germline ends. The DNA for the CDR3 is TGTGCCAGCAGTGCGGACAGTCGACAGCCCCAGCATTTT. Protein sequence: CASSADSRQPQHF.

This clone was seen a few times. V usage is TRBV5-5 and J usage is TRBJ2-1; 10 nucleotides line up with TRBD2. The V gene's germline CDR1 is SGHKS and CDR2 YYEKEE (reference sequence). After removal of 4 bases from V and 9 bases from J, the junction contained 13 bases not matched to a gene. The CDR3 covers 16 residues. The CDR3 region has the DNA TGTGCCAGCAGCCAGTCTTGGCTAGCGGGAGTAGGTGAGCAGTTCTTC. Protein product: CASSQSWLAGVGEQFF.

This rearrangement joins TRBV5-6 to TRBJ2-3; 10 nucleotides align to TRBD2. Trimming cost V 0 bases and J 6 bases; bases outside gene matches: 4. Germline V CDR1 and CDR2: SGHDT, YYEEEE. The CDR3 length is 15 residues. CDR3: CASSLVSGRRDTQYF. CDR3 in DNA: TGTGCCAGCAGCTTGGTTAGCGGGAGGCGGGATACGCAGTATTTT.

This clone was recorded a few times. The chain recombines TRBV18 with TRBJ1-1; 7 bases are shared with TRBD1. CDR1 and CDR2 from the germline V gene are KGHSH and LQKENI. CDR3 length: 12 amino acids. The V and J ends lost 4 bases and 4 bases, in that order; junction bases with no gene match: 0. The CDR3 region is CASSQGATEAFF. In DNA form, the CDR3 reads TGTGCCAGCTCACAGGGGGCCACTGAAGCTTTCTTT.

This chain connects TRBV7-2 to TRBJ1-1; perhaps TRBD1 as D (6 bases). From germline, CDR1 is SGHTA and CDR2 FQGNSA. The CDR3 is made up of 15 amino acids. Trimming left V 2 bases short and J 1 base short, with 11 bases between. The CDR3 sequence is CASSLNRVGNTEAFF. The DNA for the CDR3 is TGTGCCAGCAGCTTAAACAGGGTGGGGAACACTGAAGCTTTCTTT.

This clone was seen a few times. The V gene is TRBV2, the J gene TRBJ2-6; tentatively, D is TRBD2 (6 bases). V lost 10 bases to trimming and J lost 4 bases, with 26 bases between them. CDR1 SNHLY and CDR2 FYNNEI come from the germline V gene. The CDR3 totals 18 residues. The CDR3 loop reads CAIVGRKGRRSGANVLTF. In DNA form, the CDR3 reads TGTGCCATAGTCGGGAGAAAGGGCAGAAGATCCGGGGCCAACGTCCTGACTTTC.

The chain combines TRBV2 with TRBJ1-1; 7 nucleotides match TRBD1. CDR3 length: 14 amino acids. The junction had 7 bases not matched to a gene; V was cut back by 5 bases and J by 4 bases. Looked up from germline, CDR1 is SNHLY and CDR2 is FYNNEI. The CDR3 DNA follows: TGTGCCAGCAGTCTGACAGGGCAGACCACTGAAGCTTTCTTT. Protein: CASSLTGQTTEAFF.

The chain uses TRBV7-8 and TRBJ2-1; 7 nucleotides line up with TRBD2. This CDR3 contains 15 residues. Germline values: CDR1 SGHVS, CDR2 FQNEAQ. The V gene end was trimmed by 1 base and the J gene end by 7 bases; junction bases not matched to a gene: 7. CDR3 nucleotides: TGTGCCAGCAGCTTAGGCGGGGGATCAGTGAATGAGCAGTTCTTC. Its translation is CASSLGGGSVNEQFF.

The chain joins TRBV30 to TRBJ1-1; 10 bases agree with TRBD1. The germline V gene has CDR1 GTSNPN and CDR2 SVGIG (reference sequence). V shed 4 bases, J shed 4 bases, and the junction held 3 bases outside the gene matches. This CDR3 is 13 amino acids long. The CDR3 coding sequence is TGTGCCTGGAAAAGGACAGGGGGCACTGAAGCTTTCTTT. It specifies CAWKRTGGTEAFF.

V is TRBV30 and J is TRBJ2-2; 7 nucleotides match TRBD2. Germline V gene lookup returns CDR1 GTSNPN and CDR2 SVGIG (reference sequence). The CDR3 totals 14 residues. The ends lost 7 bases at V and 0 bases at J; junction bases unmatched: 5. CDR3 loop: CASAGDTNTGELFF. CDR3 bases: TGTGCCTCGGCGGGGGATACGAACACCGGGGAGCTGTTTTTT.

The rearrangement uses TRBV5-1 and TRBJ1-2; 10 bases agree with TRBD1. Per the germline V gene, CDR1 is SGHRS and CDR2 is YFSETQ. After removal of 2 bases from V and 7 bases from J, the junction contained 5 bases not matched to a gene. This CDR3 contains 14 residues. The CDR3: CASSFQGQGSGYTF. The DNA for the CDR3 is TGCGCCAGCAGCTTCCAGGGACAGGGGAGTGGCTACACCTTC. Full variable domain (rest looked up from reference TRBV5-1 and TRBJ1-2): KAGVTQTPRYLIKTRGQQVTLSCSPISGHRSVSWYQQTPGQGLQFLFEYFSETQRNKGNFPGRFSGRQFSNSRSEMNVSTLELGDSALYLCASSFQGQGSGYTFGSGTRLTVV.

A remark on this clone: Germline and junction disagree at one end, which may indicate a read error. The rearrangement links TRBV2 to TRBJ2-1, with 9 bases lining up with TRBD2. The CDR3 covers 15 residues. Germline CDR1 and CDR2: SNHLY and FYNNEI. The CDR3 DNA reads TGTACCAGCAGTGACTCTAGCGGGGCGTACAATGAGCAGTTCTTC. Its protein product is CTSSDSSGAYNEQFF.